These 30 T cell receptor beta chains originate from one sample sequenced in a study of PD-1 blockade in classical Hodgkin lymphoma. Each patient experienced a relapse that followed autologous stem cell transplantation, and brentuximab vedotin exposure varied. Through magnetic negative selection, CD8+ T cells were separated from PBMCs that had been thawed. The data were produced by immunoSEQ multiplex PCR, yet TCRdb's version contains in-frame clones alone and is incomplete. The sample lists 12,000 or so clones, approximately 88% occurring once. The sequencing used CD8+ T cells from blood, collected at baseline. These receptor sequences come from a human donor with classical Hodgkin lymphoma.

This clone was recorded only once. V gene TRBV7-9 combines with J gene TRBJ2-1; no clear D gene. Germline lookup yields CDR1 SEHNR and CDR2 FQNEAQ (reference sequence). V was clipped by 3 bases and J by 4 bases, with 10 bases between them. This CDR3 has 14 amino acids. The CDR3 loop reads CASSLTTRYNEQFF. Here the CDR3 DNA reads TGTGCCAGCAGCTTGACGACGCGTTACAATGAGCAGTTCTTC.

CDR3 region: CASSQDQTTGVLLSTDTQYF. CDR3 in DNA: TGCGCCAGCAGCCAGGACCAAACCACCGGCGTCCTCCTAAGCACAGATACGCAGTATTTT. The chain couples TRBV4-1 to TRBJ2-3, with D hard to call. The V end lost 3 bases, the J end lost 0 bases, and 25 bases lay between the germline ends. Germline V gene sequence: CDR1 MGHRA, CDR2 YSYEKL. CDR3 length equals 20 residues.

The rearrangement links TRBV6-1 to TRBJ2-4; no clear D gene. Germline CDR1 MNHNS, CDR2 SASEGT. The V and J ends lost 2 bases and 0 bases respectively, with 20 bases between them. The CDR3 loop spans 19 amino acids. The chain's CDR3 is CASSEMFLGVLLAKNIQYF. In DNA, the CDR3 is TGTGCCAGCAGTGAAATGTTTCTTGGCGTTTTACTAGCCAAAAACATTCAGTACTTC.

V gene TRBV6-4 combines with J gene TRBJ2-1, with D perhaps TRBD1 or TRBD2 (7 bases each). Looked up from germline, CDR1 is MRHNA and CDR2 is SNTAGT. This CDR3 has 15 residues. Trimming left V 8 bases short and J 2 bases short, with 16 bases between. This CDR3 is CASGGGGGAYNEQFF. The CDR3 nucleotides read TGTGCCAGCGGCGGGGGAGGGGGCGCCTACAATGAGCAGTTCTTC.

The gene calls are TRBV19 and TRBJ1-5, with D maybe TRBD1 (6 bases). The CDR3 has 13 amino acids. Germline lookup yields CDR1 LNHDA and CDR2 SQIVND (reference sequence). Trimming cost V 4 bases and J 8 bases, with 12 bases left between them. The CDR3 loop is CASSTGQWEPQHF. DNA for the CDR3: TGTGCCAGTAGTACCGGACAGTGGGAGCCCCAGCATTTT.

The V call is TRBV5-6, the J call TRBJ1-5; D not resolved. The CDR3 contains 14 residues. Germline values: CDR1 SGHDT, CDR2 YYEEEE. V lost 1 base and J 2 bases, leaving 7 bases between the germline ends. The CDR3 region has the DNA TGTGCCAGCAGCTTGTGGTTTGGCAATCAGCCCCAGCATTTT. As protein: CASSLWFGNQPQHF.

This clone was found once. The V and J genes are TRBV6-4 and TRBJ1-5; tentative D call: TRBD1 (6 bases). V lost 0 bases and J 4 bases, leaving 13 bases between the germline ends. The CDR3 has 16 amino acids. Germline V gene lookup returns CDR1 MRHNA and CDR2 SNTAGT. The CDR3 region is CASSDSVRTDNQPQHF. Written as DNA, the CDR3 is TGTGCCAGCAGTGACTCTGTGCGGACAGATAATCAGCCCCAGCATTTT.

This chain's CDR3 is CASSFLQGNTGELFF. The CDR3 DNA reads as TGTGCCAGCAGCTTTCTCCAGGGGAACACCGGGGAGCTGTTTTTT. The rearrangement uses TRBV5-5 and TRBJ2-2; possibly TRBD1 for D (5 bases). The CDR3 is 15 amino acids. Per the germline V gene, CDR1 is SGHKS and CDR2 is YYEKEE (reference sequence). Trimming shortened V by 2 bases and J by 1 base, and 9 bases separated the two germline ends.

This rearrangement joins TRBV6-5 to TRBJ1-4; the D is unclear. The germline V gene encodes CDR1 MNHEY and CDR2 SVGAGI. The CDR3 has 15 residues. The V end lost 0 bases, the J end lost 8 bases, and 13 bases lay between the germline ends. The CDR3 DNA is TGTGCCAGCAGTTACTCTCCGGACCTCGTCGAAAAACTGTTTTTT. It yields the protein CASSYSPDLVEKLFF.

The chain links TRBV5-6 to TRBJ2-1; TRBD2 agrees at 9 bases. V was clipped by 2 bases and J by 4 bases; unmatched bases: 7. The CDR3 extends over 16 amino acids. Germline CDR1 SGHDT, CDR2 YYEEEE. The CDR3 loop reads CASSLWREGYYNEQFF. The CDR3 coding sequence is TGTGCCAGCAGCTTATGGCGGGAGGGGTATTACAATGAGCAGTTCTTC.

The chain has TRBV2 and TRBJ2-7; D ambiguous. CDR3 length: 14 residues. V was cut by 1 base and J by 2 bases, with 9 bases left in between. Germline assignment: CDR1 SNHLY and CDR2 FYNNEI. This CDR3 reads CASSEGPFPYEQYF. CDR3 coding DNA: TGTGCCAGCAGTGAAGGGCCTTTCCCCTACGAGCAGTACTTC.

This chain uses TRBV10-1 with TRBJ2-7, with D tentatively TRBD1 or TRBD2 (5 bases each). The V end lost 2 bases, the J end lost 4 bases, and 6 bases lay between the germline ends. The length of the CDR3 is 12 residues. Germline V gives CDR1 WNHNN, CDR2 SYGVQD (reference sequence). The CDR3 loop is CASSEGGYEQYF. CDR3 sequence (DNA): TGCGCCAGCAGTGAGGGGGGTTACGAGCAGTACTTC.

This clone was seen a single time. The rearrangement joins TRBV2 to TRBJ1-4; 9 bases match TRBD1. This CDR3 region has 15 residues. The V and J ends lost 5 bases and 5 bases, in that order; junction bases with no gene match: 6. CDR1 is SNHLY and CDR2 is FYNNEI in the germline V gene. The CDR3 spells CASSPSTGGNEKLFF. CDR3 in DNA: TGTGCCAGCAGTCCCTCCACAGGGGGCAATGAAAAACTGTTTTTT.

The genes are TRBV27 and TRBJ1-1, with TRBD1 matching over 8 bases. J gave up 4 bases and V 3 bases, and 1 base lay outside the gene matches. The germline gives CDR1 MNHEY, CDR2 SMNVEV (reference sequence). CDR3 length equals 13 residues. CDR3 sequence: CASSFQGATEAFF. In DNA, the CDR3 is TGTGCCAGCAGTTTCCAGGGGGCCACTGAAGCTTTCTTT.

The J gene is TRBJ2-7, the V gene TRBV27, with TRBD1 matching 8 bases. CDR1 is MNHEY, CDR2 SMNVEV, per germline (reference sequence). This CDR3 is 16 amino acids long. V trimming: 3 bases; J trimming: 2 bases; junction bases outside the gene matches: 9. The CDR3 region has the DNA TGTGCCAGCAGTTTTGACCCGACAGGGGCCACCTACGAGCAGTACTTC. This translates into CASSFDPTGATYEQYF.

V is TRBV2 and J is TRBJ2-1; tentative D call: TRBD2 (5 bases). The ends were cut back, 5 bases at V and 5 bases at J, with 7 bases in the middle. Germline V CDR1 and CDR2: SNHLY, FYNNEI. The CDR3 length is 12 residues. The CDR3, as DNA: TGTGCCAGCAGTTATAGCGACAATGAGCAGTTCTTC. This translates into CASSYSDNEQFF.

This sequence joins TRBV5-4 and TRBJ1-2, with D unresolved. Trimming took off 5 bases at V and 4 bases at J, with 21 bases between the two ends. Germline CDR1 reads SGHNT; CDR2 reads YYREEE (reference sequence). This CDR3 comprises 16 residues. CDR3 sequence (DNA): TGTGCCAGCAGTCTGAGGTCCCACATAGGAGGCTATGGCTACACCTTC. It yields the protein CASSLRSHIGGYGYTF.

The rearrangement links TRBV5-4 to TRBJ2-7; the match to TRBD1 covers 9 bases. The V gene's germline CDR1 is SGHNT and CDR2 YYREEE (reference sequence). CDR3 length: 15 residues. Trimming removed 3 bases from V and 1 base from J; junction bases left unmatched: 5. The CDR3 coding sequence is TGTGCCAGCAGCTGGGGACAGGGTTTTTCCTACGAGCAGTACTTC. Translation: CASSWGQGFSYEQYF.

The chain is built from TRBV15 and TRBJ1-3; D gene unclear. Trimming pared 0 bases from V and 0 bases from J, leaving 18 bases between. Germline CDR1 is LNHNV and CDR2 is YYDKDF (reference sequence). The CDR3 is 19 residues long. DNA for the CDR3: TGTGCCACCAGCAGAGATTTCACGACCCCCTATAGCTCTGGAAACACCATATATTTT. This encodes CATSRDFTTPYSSGNTIYF. Based on the CDR3 plus reference TRBV15 and TRBJ1-3, the full variable domain is DAMVIQNPRYQVTQFGKPVTLSCSQTLNHNVMYWYQQKSSQAPKLLFHYYDKDFNNEADTPDNFQSRRPNTSFCFLDIRSPGLGDTAMYLCATSRDFTTPYSSGNTIYFGEGSWLTVV.

The chain uses TRBV10-3 and TRBJ2-3; D not resolved. The CDR3 consists of 15 residues. Trimming stripped 3 bases from V and 0 bases from J, with 10 bases between. Germline V gene sequence: CDR1 ENHRY, CDR2 SYGVKD. As DNA, the CDR3 is TGTGCCATCAGTGAAGATCGGCCGAGCACAGATACGCAGTATTTT. The encoded protein is CAISEDRPSTDTQYF.

The CDR3 bases are TGCGCCAGCAGCCAAGATGGGACAGGGGGCAATGGCTACACCTTC. Amino acids: CASSQDGTGGNGYTF. This sequence joins TRBV4-1 and TRBJ1-2; 12 bases are a match to TRBD1. CDR3 length equals 15 residues. The junction had 2 bases not matched to a gene; V was cut back by 0 bases and J by 6 bases. Germline-derived CDR1 and CDR2 are MGHRA and YSYEKL.

The table lists this clone with a count of one. The chain has TRBV7-8 and TRBJ2-1; TRBD2 aligns across 8 bases. Looked up from germline, CDR1 is SGHVS and CDR2 is FQNEAQ. V shed 5 bases and J 0 bases; nucleotides not matched to a gene: 15. This CDR3 is built from 19 residues. CDR3 region: CASSMLSSGTVSSYNEQFF. In DNA, the CDR3 is TGTGCCAGCAGCATGTTAAGTAGCGGGACCGTAAGCTCCTACAATGAGCAGTTCTTC.

This chain links TRBV6-6 with TRBJ2-1; 9 bases are shared with TRBD2. In germline, CDR1 is MNHNY, CDR2 SVGAGI (reference sequence). The CDR3 spans 15 residues. The V and J ends lost 4 bases and 6 bases, in that order; junction bases with no gene match: 7. The chain's CDR3 is CASSFIAGDPNEQFF. The CDR3 DNA reads TGTGCCAGCAGTTTCATAGCGGGAGACCCCAATGAGCAGTTCTTC.

The chain joins TRBV27 to TRBJ2-3; 9 bases are shared with TRBD1. This CDR3 is built from 14 residues. The J segment lost 3 bases and the V segment lost 6 bases, leaving 4 bases of the junction unmatched. From germline, CDR1 is MNHEY and CDR2 SMNVEV (reference sequence). As DNA, the CDR3 is TGTGCCAGCAGCGGGACAGGGTCAACAGATACGCAGTATTTT. Amino acids: CASSGTGSTDTQYF.

The chain joins TRBV6-4 to TRBJ1-2; D possibly corresponds to TRBD1 (5 bases). Germline CDR1 and CDR2: MRHNA and SNTAGT. Trimming pared 5 bases from V and 7 bases from J, leaving 17 bases between. This CDR3 has 14 residues. CDR3 residues: CASSPGPGGSGYTF. Written as DNA, the CDR3 is TGTGCCAGCAGTCCGGGACCTGGGGGAAGTGGCTACACCTTC.

V usage is TRBV5-1 and J usage is TRBJ2-1; TRBD2 is a possible D gene (6 bases). The ends were cut back, 1 base at V and 9 bases at J, with 11 bases in the middle. CDR3 length: 13 amino acids. In germline, CDR1 is SGHRS, CDR2 YFSETQ. CDR3 bases: TGCGCCAGCAGCTTGCTAACTAGCAGTGAGCAGTTCTTC. This gives the protein CASSLLTSSEQFF. The variable domain in full, completed from reference TRBV5-1 and TRBJ2-1, reads KAGVTQTPRYLIKTRGQQVTLSCSPISGHRSVSWYQQTPGQGLQFLFEYFSETQRNKGNFPGRFSGRQFSNSRSEMNVSTLELGDSALYLCASSLLTSSEQFFGPGTRLTVL.

This clone was observed once. V usage is TRBV27 and J usage is TRBJ2-7; D is unresolved. Per germline, CDR1 MNHEY and CDR2 SMNVEV (reference sequence). Deletions cut 0 bases from V and 3 bases from J, with 9 bases between. This CDR3 is built from 14 residues. The CDR3 nucleotides are TGTGCCAGCAGTTTATCCTCCGGCTTCTACGAGCAGTACTTC. Translation gives CASSLSSGFYEQYF.

The J gene is TRBJ2-2, the V gene TRBV28; D is perhaps TRBD1 (8 bases). Per the germline V gene, CDR1 is MDHEN and CDR2 is SYDVKM. Trimming removed 5 bases from V and 5 bases from J, with 15 bases in between. The CDR3 spans 15 residues. The CDR3 region has the DNA TGTGCCAGCAGTCCTGGACAGGGACTAACCGGGGAGCTGTTTTTT. Translating gives CASSPGQGLTGELFF.

This rearrangement joins TRBV6-5 to TRBJ2-7; no clear D gene. Germline CDR1 is MNHEY and CDR2 is SVGAGI. V was cut by 6 bases and J by 6 bases, with 6 bases left in between. The CDR3 is made up of 10 amino acids. The CDR3 protein is CASRLREQYF. The CDR3 bases are TGTGCCAGCAGGTTACGCGAGCAGTACTTC.

The chain combines TRBV30 with TRBJ1-4; 8 nucleotides line up with TRBD1. The CDR3 loop spans 13 amino acids. Germline lookup yields CDR1 GTSNPN and CDR2 SVGIG (reference sequence). With 3 bases clipped from V and 8 bases from J, the junction kept 5 bases outside the gene matches. CDR3 region: CAWRPTGEEKLFF. The CDR3 DNA is TGTGCCTGGAGGCCGACAGGGGAGGAAAAACTGTTTTTT.